This is a list of T cell receptor beta chains from one sample in a study of blood T cells in healthy people across ages. TCRdb independently ran MiXCR on the 5' RACE reads; one entry per CDR3 protein. Of about 1.4 million distinct CDR3 sequences listed, almost 60% are singletons. Sequenced input: blood. These receptors came from a man aged 18 to 30 in good health. The CDR3 runs from the conserved cysteine through the conserved F or W. D genes are given only for firm matches. Clone size, where shown, is once, few, many, or a class for clones that have expanded.

clone size,D gene,J gene,V gene,CDR3 DNA,CDR3 protein
.,.,TRBJ2-3,TRBV12-3/TRBV12-4,TGTGCCAGCAGTTTAACTCCCACAGATACGCAGTATTTT,CASSLTPTDTQYF
.,TRBD1,TRBJ1-4,TRBV2,TGTGCCAGCACACTCCCGGGACAGGTCGACGAAAAACTGTTTTTT,CASTLPGQVDEKLFF
.,.,TRBJ2-1,TRBV6-5,TGTGCCAGCAGGCTACTACAGGGCACAACCTACAATGAGCAGTTCTTC,CASRLLQGTTYNEQFF
.,.,TRBJ2-7,TRBV12-3/TRBV12-4,TGTGCCAGCAGTTTAGGGGCAGTGGCGGCCGAGCAGTACTTC,CASSLGAVAAEQYF
.,.,TRBJ1-2,TRBV6-6,TGTGCCAGCACCCAAGGGGTCGGGAACTATGGCTACACCTTC,CASTQGVGNYGYTF
.,.,TRBJ2-1,TRBV4-1,TGCGCCAGCAGGATGGCTAGCCCATTAGACAATGAGCAGTTCTTC,CASRMASPLDNEQFF
.,.,TRBJ2-3,TRBV20-1,TGCAGTGCTAGAGATCTTGGGGCATATACGCAGTATTTT,CSARDLGAYTQYF
.,TRBD1,TRBJ1-1,TRBV7-9,TGTGCCAGCAGACCAGACAGGGGGCTCACTGAAGCTTTCTTT,CASRPDRGLTEAFF
.,.,TRBJ1-2,TRBV7-9,TGTGCCAGCAGCCCTAGGCATGGCTACACCTTC,CASSPRHGYTF
.,.,TRBJ1-5,TRBV12-3/TRBV12-4,TGTGCCAGCAGTGTCCGCGGACTCCAGTATAGCAATCAGCCCCAGCATTTT,CASSVRGLQYSNQPQHF
.,.,TRBJ2-7,TRBV29-1,TGCAGCTCATCCGACGGGGGATCCTACGAGCAGTACTTC,CSSSDGGSYEQYF
.,TRBD1,TRBJ2-7,TRBV5-6,TGTGCCAGCAGCCCCCTGCCCCAGGGGGTCCCTTACTCCTACGAGCAGTACTTC,CASSPLPQGVPYSYEQYF
once,.,TRBJ1-1,TRBV25-1,TGTGCCAGCAGCCCCCTGGGGGGGGACACTGAAGCTTTCTTT,CASSPLGGDTEAFF
.,TRBD2,TRBJ2-1,TRBV29-1,TGCAGCGTCCAGCAGGGTCTAGCGGCCCTACGGGAGCAGTTCTTC,CSVQQGLAALREQFF
.,TRBD2,TRBJ2-5,TRBV4-2,TGTGCCAGCAGCCAAGCCCTAGCGGGATACCAAGAGACCCAGTACTTC,CASSQALAGYQETQYF
.,.,TRBJ1-2,TRBV6-5,TGTGCCAGCAGTTACCGTGCGTCCCCTAACTATGGCTACACCTTC,CASSYRASPNYGYTF
.,.,TRBJ2-5,TRBV10-3,TGTGCCATCAGTGAGGGGACTGCTGACAATGAGCAGTACTTC,CAISEGTADNEQYF
.,.,TRBJ2-7,TRBV27,TGTGCCAGCAGTTTGATTCCAGGCAGAACTTTCCCCTACGAGCAGTACTTC,CASSLIPGRTFPYEQYF
few,.,TRBJ2-7,TRBV6-5,TGTGCCAGCAGTTGGAGAAGTTCGTCAGTATATCACGAGCAGTACTTC,CASSWRSSSVYHEQYF
few,.,TRBJ1-5,TRBV4-1,TGCGCCAGCAGCCAAGAGGGGCGGGGGAATCAGCCCCAGCATTTT,CASSQEGRGNQPQHF
.,.,TRBJ2-7,TRBV3-1,TGTGCCAGCAGCCAAGGGACGTCTGAGGCCCAGTACTTC,CASSQGTSEAQYF
.,.,TRBJ2-5,TRBV29-1,TGCAGCGTTGAAGACACGGAGACCCAGTACTTC,CSVEDTETQYF
.,.,TRBJ1-4,TRBV5-1,TGCGCCAGCAGCTTCCTTGCGGAGCCCAATGAAAAACTGTTTTTT,CASSFLAEPNEKLFF
.,.,TRBJ2-5,TRBV20-1,TGCAGTGCTAGAGGGGTGGGAACGGAGACCCAGTACTTC,CSARGVGTETQYF
few,.,TRBJ2-1,TRBV29-1,TGCAGCGTTCGGGGCAGTGAGCAGTTCTTC,CSVRGSEQFF
.,.,TRBJ2-7,TRBV6-2/TRBV6-3,TGTGCCAGCAGTTACTCCGGACTGACCTACGAGCAGTACTTC,CASSYSGLTYEQYF
.,TRBD2,TRBJ2-7,TRBV12-3/TRBV12-4,TGTGCCAGCAGGATAGCGGGAGACTACGAGCAGTACTTC,CASRIAGDYEQYF
.,TRBD1,TRBJ1-1,TRBV27,TGTGCCAGCAGTCCGGGACAGGGGGAAAACACCGAAGCTTTCTTT,CASSPGQGENTEAFF
.,.,TRBJ1-4,TRBV10-3,TGTGCCATCAGTGTAGGACGGTCTGAAAAACTGTTTTTT,CAISVGRSEKLFF
few,TRBD2,TRBJ2-7,TRBV4-2,TGTGCCAGCAGCCACATAGCGGGAGGGCTGAACGAGCAGTACTTC,CASSHIAGGLNEQYF
once,.,TRBJ2-7,TRBV15,TGTGCCACCAGCAGACTACAGGGCACGACCTACGAGCAGTACTTC,CATSRLQGTTYEQYF
.,.,TRBJ1-1,TRBV12-3/TRBV12-4,TGTGCCAGCAGTTTAGACCGGGGCAGGGTAACTGAAGCTTTCTTT,CASSLDRGRVTEAFF
.,.,TRBJ2-5,TRBV6-5,TGTGCCAGCAGTTCGTCCAGGGATTTTAGCGAGACCCAGTACTTC,CASSSSRDFSETQYF
.,TRBD1,TRBJ2-1,TRBV25-1,TGTGCCAGCAGTGAATCTCAGGGGGTCGCCTACAATGAGCAGTTCTTC,CASSESQGVAYNEQFF
few,.,TRBJ2-2,TRBV29-1,TGCAGCGTTGATATGGGTCCCGGGGAGCTGTTTTTT,CSVDMGPGELFF
.,.,TRBJ2-3,TRBV12-3/TRBV12-4,TGTGCCAGCAGTCCCGTCGGGACTGGCACAGATACGCAGTATTTT,CASSPVGTGTDTQYF
few,TRBD1,TRBJ1-2,TRBV6-6,TGTGCCAGCAGTCCGGGACAGGGGGCGAATGGCTACACCTTC,CASSPGQGANGYTF
.,TRBD2,TRBJ2-1,TRBV20-1,TGCAGTGCTCCTCGGGGGGTGGGTGTTGATGAGCAGTTCTTC,CSAPRGVGVDEQFF
.,.,TRBJ2-5,TRBV6-5,TGTGCCAGCAGAACCGCCCCAGCGGGTGGTGAGACCCAGTACTTC,CASRTAPAGGETQYF
.,TRBD1,TRBJ2-7,TRBV11-2,TGTGCCAGCAGCTCGTGGGACAGGGTGACTGGCGAGCAGTACTTC,CASSSWDRVTGEQYF
few,.,TRBJ1-2,TRBV6-5,TGTGCCAGCAGTTCGCGGGGAATGATGATGAGGGGCTACACCTTC,CASSSRGMMMRGYTF
.,.,TRBJ2-5,TRBV5-6,TGTGCCAGCAGCTTTACAGGGCGAGAGACCCAGTACTTC,CASSFTGRETQYF
once,.,TRBJ1-6,TRBV12-3/TRBV12-4,TGTGCCAGCAGCCTCCGGTGGGGTAATTCACCCCTCCACTTT,CASSLRWGNSPLHF
.,.,TRBJ1-4,TRBV4-2,TGTGCCAGCAGCCAAGGGACGGCCGTCGATGAAAAACTGTTTTTT,CASSQGTAVDEKLFF
.,.,TRBJ2-7,TRBV20-1,TGCAGTGCTAGAGATTTCGCTAGAGGGTCCTACGAGCAGTACTTC,CSARDFARGSYEQYF
.,.,TRBJ2-2,TRBV20-1,TGCAGTGCTAGAGATAGCCTAGAAGGGGACACCGGGGAGCTGTTTTTT,CSARDSLEGDTGELFF
.,.,TRBJ1-1,TRBV27,TGTGCCAGCAGTTTAATTCTGGGGGCGCGGACTGAAGCTTTCTTT,CASSLILGARTEAFF
.,TRBD2,TRBJ2-3,TRBV20-1,TGCAGTGCTAGAGATCCTAGCGGGGGGGCAGATACGCAGTATTTT,CSARDPSGGADTQYF
.,.,TRBJ2-7,TRBV3-1,TGTGCCAGTCGTAGGGCAGAGGACGAGCAGTACTTC,CASRRAEDEQYF